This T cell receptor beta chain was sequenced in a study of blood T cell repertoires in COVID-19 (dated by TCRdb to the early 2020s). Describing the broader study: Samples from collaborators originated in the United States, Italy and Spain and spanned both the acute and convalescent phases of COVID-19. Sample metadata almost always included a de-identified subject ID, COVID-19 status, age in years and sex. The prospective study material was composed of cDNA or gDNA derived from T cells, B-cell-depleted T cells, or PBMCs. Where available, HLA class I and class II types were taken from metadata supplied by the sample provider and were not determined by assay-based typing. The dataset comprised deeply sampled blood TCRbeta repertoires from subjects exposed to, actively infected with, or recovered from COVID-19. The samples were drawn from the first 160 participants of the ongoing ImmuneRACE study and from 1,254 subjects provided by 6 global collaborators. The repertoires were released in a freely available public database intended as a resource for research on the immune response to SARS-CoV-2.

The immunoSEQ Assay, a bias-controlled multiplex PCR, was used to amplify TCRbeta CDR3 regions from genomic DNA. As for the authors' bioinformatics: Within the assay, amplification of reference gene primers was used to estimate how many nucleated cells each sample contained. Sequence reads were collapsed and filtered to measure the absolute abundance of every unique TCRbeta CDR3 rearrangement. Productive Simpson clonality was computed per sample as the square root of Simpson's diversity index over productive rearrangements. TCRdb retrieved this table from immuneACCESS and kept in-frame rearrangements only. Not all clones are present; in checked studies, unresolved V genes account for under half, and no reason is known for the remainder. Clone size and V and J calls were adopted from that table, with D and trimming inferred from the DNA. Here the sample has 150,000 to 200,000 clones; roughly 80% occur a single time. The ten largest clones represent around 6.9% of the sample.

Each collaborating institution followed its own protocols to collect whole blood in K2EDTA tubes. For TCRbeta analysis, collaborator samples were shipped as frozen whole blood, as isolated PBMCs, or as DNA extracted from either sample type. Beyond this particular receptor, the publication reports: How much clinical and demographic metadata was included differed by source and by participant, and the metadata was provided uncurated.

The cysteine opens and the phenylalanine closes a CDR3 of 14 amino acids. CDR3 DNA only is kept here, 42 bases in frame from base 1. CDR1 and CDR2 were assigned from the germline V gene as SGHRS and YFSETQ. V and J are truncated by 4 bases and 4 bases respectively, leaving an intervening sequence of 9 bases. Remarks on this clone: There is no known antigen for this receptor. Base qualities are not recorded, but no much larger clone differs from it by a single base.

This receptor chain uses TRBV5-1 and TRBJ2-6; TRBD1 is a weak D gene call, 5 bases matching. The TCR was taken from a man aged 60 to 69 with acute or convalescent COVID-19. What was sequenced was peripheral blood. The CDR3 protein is CASSLDTGANVLTF. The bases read TGCGCCAGCAGCCTGGACACCGGGGCCAACGTCCTGACTTTC.